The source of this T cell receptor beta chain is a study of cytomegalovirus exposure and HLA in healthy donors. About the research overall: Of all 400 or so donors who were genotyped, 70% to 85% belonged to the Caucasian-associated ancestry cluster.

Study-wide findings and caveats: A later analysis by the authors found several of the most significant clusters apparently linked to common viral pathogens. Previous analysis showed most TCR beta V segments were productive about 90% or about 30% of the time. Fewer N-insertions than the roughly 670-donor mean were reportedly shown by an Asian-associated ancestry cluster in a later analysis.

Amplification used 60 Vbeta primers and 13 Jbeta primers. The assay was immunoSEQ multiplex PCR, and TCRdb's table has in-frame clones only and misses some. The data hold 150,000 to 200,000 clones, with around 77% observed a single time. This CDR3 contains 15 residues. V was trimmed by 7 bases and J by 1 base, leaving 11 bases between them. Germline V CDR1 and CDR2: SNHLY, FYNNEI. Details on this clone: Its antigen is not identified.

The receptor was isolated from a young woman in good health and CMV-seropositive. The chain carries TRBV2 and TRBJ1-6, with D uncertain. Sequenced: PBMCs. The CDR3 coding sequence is TGTGCCAGCATCAGAGAGGGTTCCTATAATTCACCCCTCCACTTT. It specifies CASIREGSYNSPLHF.